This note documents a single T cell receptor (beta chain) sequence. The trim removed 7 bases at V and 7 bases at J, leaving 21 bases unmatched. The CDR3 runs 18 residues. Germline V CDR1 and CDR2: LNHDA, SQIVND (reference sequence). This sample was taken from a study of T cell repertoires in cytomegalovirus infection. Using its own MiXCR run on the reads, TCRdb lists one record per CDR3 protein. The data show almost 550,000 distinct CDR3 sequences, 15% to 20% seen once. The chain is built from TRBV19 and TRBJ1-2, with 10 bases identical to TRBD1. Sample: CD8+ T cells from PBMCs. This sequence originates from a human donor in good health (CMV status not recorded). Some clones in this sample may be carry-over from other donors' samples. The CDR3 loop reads CASTPSGTGVSTGPGYTF. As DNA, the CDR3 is TGTGCCAGTACCCCATCAGGGACAGGGGTCTCGACGGGGCCTGGCTACACCTTC. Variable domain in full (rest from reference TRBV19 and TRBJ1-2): DGGITQSPKYLFRKEGQNVTLSCEQNLNHDAMYWYRQDPGQGLRLIYYSQIVNDFQKGDIAEGYSVSREKKESFPLTVTSAQKNPTAFYLCASTPSGTGVSTGPGYTFGSGTRLTVV.